The subject of this entry is one TCR beta chain. What it recognizes is unknown. These data belong to a study of a mutant IDH1 vaccine in newly diagnosed glioma. Study overall: Patients came in for eight vaccinations, in weeks 1, 3, 5, 7, 11, 15, 19 and 23. Vaccine administration was initiated 4-6 weeks following radiotherapy alone, or with temozolomide cycles.

CDR1 is SNHLY and CDR2 is FYNNEI in the germline V gene. J lost 5 bases, V lost 11 bases, and 19 bases had no gene match. This CDR3 comprises 16 residues. The time point: week 11, during vaccination. It was 300 ug of mutant IDH1 20-mer peptide that made up each vaccine dose, given with topical imiquimod. General study findings and limits: With respect to changes in top peripheral T cell clonotypes, pseudoprogression seemed unrelated. The study observed vaccine-induced immune responses in 90% to 95% of patients.

The data were produced by immunoSEQ multiplex PCR, yet TCRdb's version contains in-frame clones alone and is incomplete. The data hold about 36,000 clones, with 75% to 90% observed a single time. This sequence was found in a young woman with glioma. Some clones in this sample may be carry-over from other donors' samples. The chain joins TRBV2 to TRBJ1-1; 8 nucleotides match TRBD1. This sample comprised peripheral blood mononuclear cells (PBMCs), obtained from a glioma patient whose treatment included an IDH1 peptide vaccine. The CDR3 sequence is CARKQRTAGGATEAFF. The CDR3 nucleotides read TGTGCCCGCAAGCAGCGGACGGCAGGGGGCGCAACTGAAGCTTTCTTT.